Presented here are 13 T cell receptor beta chains from one specimen sequenced in a study of blood T cell repertoires in COVID-19. Clones were sequenced by immunoSEQ multiplex PCR, and TCRdb holds only the in-frame ones, with some missing. The sample carries tens of thousands of clones, roughly 84% recorded once. The sample taken for sequencing was peripheral blood. Receptor source: a man in his fifties with acute or convalescent COVID-19.

This chain links TRBV4-1 with TRBJ1-5; TRBD1 agrees at 8 bases. The germline gives CDR1 MGHRA, CDR2 YSYEKL. Trimming cost V 2 bases and J 4 bases; bases outside gene matches: 4. CDR3 size: 15 residues. The CDR3 sequence is CASSQRDRQNQPQHF. CDR3 in DNA: TGCGCCAGCAGCCAAAGGGACAGGCAGAATCAGCCCCAGCATTTT.

This chain uses TRBV3-1 (or the pseudogene TRBV3-2) with TRBJ1-6; unclear D gene. Trimming removed 1 base from V and 7 bases from J, with 11 bases in between. Germline loops: CDR1 LGHDT, CDR2 YNNKEL (reference sequence). The length of the CDR3 is 15 residues. The chain's CDR3 is CASSQGTGINSPLHF. The CDR3 nucleotides are TGTGCCAGCAGCCAAGGAACGGGTATCAATTCACCCCTCCACTTT.

This clone was seen more than once but under ten times. The CDR3 coding sequence is TGTGCCAGCAGTGGACCGGGACTAAACACCGGGGAGCTGTTTTTT. Translating gives CASSGPGLNTGELFF. The chain combines TRBV9 with TRBJ2-2; 7 bases agree with TRBD2. V lost 5 bases to trimming and J lost 2 bases; unmatched junction nucleotides: 6. Germline V gene lookup returns CDR1 SGDLS and CDR2 YYNGEE. The length of the CDR3 is 15 residues.

V is TRBV9 and J is TRBJ2-5, with 12 nucleotides matching TRBD2. J lost 3 bases, V lost 0 bases, and 3 bases had no gene match. The CDR3 contains 16 residues. CDR1 and CDR2 (germline): SGDLS, YYNGEE. CDR3 bases: TGTGCCAGCAGCGTAGGGCCTAGCGGGGGGGAAGAGACCCAGTACTTC. Protein sequence: CASSVGPSGGEETQYF.

V usage is TRBV28 and J usage is TRBJ1-4; possible D gene TRBD1, 6 bases. V gave up 3 bases and J gave up 0 bases, with 11 bases separating them. Germline V gene data show CDR1 as MDHEN and CDR2 as SYDVKM. CDR3 length equals 16 residues. CDR3 DNA sequence: TGTGCCAGCAGTTTCCACAGGGCAGCAACTAATGAAAAACTGTTTTTT. Translation gives CASSFHRAATNEKLFF.

The chain uses TRBV6-5 and TRBJ2-7, with D possibly matching TRBD2 (5 bases). Between the trimmed V and J ends, which lost 5 bases and 4 bases, there was a span of 15 bases. The CDR3 runs 14 residues. Germline CDR1 MNHEY, CDR2 SVGAGI. DNA for the CDR3: TGTGCCAGCAGTCCTCCGACGCGGACTTACGAGCAGTACTTC. Residues: CASSPPTRTYEQYF.

The chain employs TRBV28 and TRBJ2-1; no clear D gene. The CDR3 covers 12 residues. The germline V and J ends were trimmed by 5 bases and 9 bases, with 11 bases remaining between them. Germline values: CDR1 MDHEN, CDR2 SYDVKM. This CDR3 reads CASSPYGGEQFF. Here the CDR3 DNA reads TGTGCCAGCAGTCCCTATGGCGGTGAGCAGTTCTTC.

V gene TRBV5-8 combines with J gene TRBJ1-5; D is ambiguous. There are 16 residues in the CDR3. Trimming left V 0 bases short and J 0 bases short, with 10 bases between. CDR1 and CDR2 from the germline V gene are SGHTS and YDEGEE. CDR3 sequence: CASSLVDFYSNQPQHF. The CDR3 nucleotides read TGTGCCAGCAGCTTGGTGGACTTTTATAGCAATCAGCCCCAGCATTTT.

This rearrangement joins TRBV13 to TRBJ2-7; 12 positions agree with TRBD2. The V gene's germline CDR1 is PRHDT and CDR2 FYEKMQ (reference sequence). J gave up 1 base and V 5 bases, and 9 bases lay outside the gene matches. The CDR3 consists of 17 residues. The CDR3 region is CASSPRTSGVSSYEQYF. The CDR3 DNA is TGTGCCAGCAGCCCCCGGACTAGCGGGGTATCTTCCTACGAGCAGTACTTC.

The chain links TRBV11-2 to TRBJ2-7, with 8 bases that match TRBD1. V lost 0 bases to trimming and J lost 2 bases; unmatched junction nucleotides: 6. The CDR3 totals 16 residues. Germline CDR1 reads SGHAT; CDR2 reads FQNNGV. As DNA, the CDR3 is TGTGCCAGCAGCTTAGACCAGGGGGCGGGCCCCTACGAGCAGTACTTC. Translating gives CASSLDQGAGPYEQYF.

This chain links TRBV5-1 with TRBJ2-2, with 8 bases aligning to TRBD1. V was clipped by 4 bases and J by 13 bases; unmatched bases: 6. This CDR3 contains 12 residues. Germline loops: CDR1 SGHRS, CDR2 YFSETQ. The chain's CDR3 is CASSGGQGMLFF. CDR3 DNA: TGCGCCAGCAGCGGCGGACAGGGAATGCTGTTTTTT.

The CDR3 DNA sequence: TGTGCCAGCAGCGTGGGGACTAGCGGGGGGTACACAGATACGCAGTATTTT. Protein sequence: CASSVGTSGGYTDTQYF. The chain couples TRBV9 to TRBJ2-3; 15 positions agree with TRBD2. The CDR3 covers 17 residues. Germline CDR1 is SGDLS and CDR2 is YYNGEE. Trimming removed 2 bases from V and 2 bases from J; junction bases left unmatched: 3.

The chain couples TRBV6-5 to TRBJ1-2; 12 bases agree with TRBD1. Germline V gene sequence: CDR1 MNHEY, CDR2 SVGAGI. The V gene end was trimmed by 10 bases and the J gene end by 8 bases; junction bases not matched to a gene: 8. The CDR3 is 13 residues long. The CDR3 nucleotides are TGTGCCACCGTTTGGGACAGGGGGCAGGGCTACACCTTC. This encodes CATVWDRGQGYTF.